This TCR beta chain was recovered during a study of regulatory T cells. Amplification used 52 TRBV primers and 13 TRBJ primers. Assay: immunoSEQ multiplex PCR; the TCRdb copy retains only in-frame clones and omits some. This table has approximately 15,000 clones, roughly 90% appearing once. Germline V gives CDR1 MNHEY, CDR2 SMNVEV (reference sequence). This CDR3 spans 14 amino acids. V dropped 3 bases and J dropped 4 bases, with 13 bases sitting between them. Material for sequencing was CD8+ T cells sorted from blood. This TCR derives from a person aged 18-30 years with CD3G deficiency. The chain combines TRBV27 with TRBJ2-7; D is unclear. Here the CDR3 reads CASSLYFGSYEQYF. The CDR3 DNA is TGTGCCAGCAGTTTGTACTTCGGAAGTTACGAGCAGTACTTC.